The present TCR beta chain was sequenced within a study of spatial heterogeneity in lung cancer. Across the whole study: Sequencing consistently turned up more beta-chain sequences than alpha-chain sequences. Findings and caveats of the study: More often at tumor resection than at routine follow-up, ubiquitous expanded tumor TCRs were detected in the blood.

Time point denoted: sample taken at primary tumor resection. TCRdb redid the calling of the 5' RACE reads with MiXCR, one entry per CDR3 protein. Here the sample spans about 38,000 distinct CDR3 sequences, around 7.5% being singletons. This clonotype has only a few counts. Its matching antigen is unknown. The receptor comes from a male donor with early-stage non-small cell lung cancer. The source was PBMCs, collected at surgery.

CDR3 coding DNA: TGTGCCAGCAGCTTAACAGGACTAAGCACAGATACGCAGTATTTT. Translation: CASSLTGLSTDTQYF. J is TRBJ2-3 and V is TRBV7-2; D may be TRBD2 (6 bases). This CDR3 is built from 15 residues. Germline V CDR1 and CDR2: SGHTA, FQGNSA. Trimming shortened V by 2 bases and J by 0 bases, and 9 bases separated the two germline ends.